This T cell receptor beta chain is from a study of blood T cell repertoires in COVID-19. Across the whole study: COVID-19 samples from acute and convalescent phases originated in the United States, Italy and Spain. In each case, the material was cDNA or gDNA derived from T cells, B-cell-depleted T cells, or PBMCs.

In the original processing: The authors estimated nucleated cell counts from reference gene primer amplification. Profiling relied on immunoSEQ multiplex PCR, and the TCRdb table lists in-frame clones only, not all of them. The V and J calls and clone size are taken from that table; D and trimming were inferred from the DNA. In the table there are about 270,000 clones, roughly nine tenths of which are singletons. Germline V CDR1 and CDR2: MNHNY, SVGAGI (reference sequence). This CDR3 is 14 amino acids long. V was clipped by 6 bases and J by 1 base, with 10 bases between them. The clonotype originates from a man in his forties or fifties with active or convalescent COVID-19. Sample: peripheral blood. This chain joins TRBV6-6 and TRBJ1-5; D possibly corresponds to TRBD1 (6 bases). The CDR3 DNA is TGTGCCAGCAGAGACAGGCCGAGCAATCAGCCCCAGCATTTT. Amino acids: CASRDRPSNQPQHF.